The 23 T cell receptor beta chains reported below all come from one sample, sequenced in a study of chronic HIV infection and antiretroviral therapy (dated by TCRdb to the mid-2010s). The library was produced with 5' RACE. Sequencing relied on an Illumina MiSeq. TCRdb handled the public reads itself, with Q25 trimming in fastp and clone calling in MiXCR, and kept productive beta chains. Rows are unified per CDR3 protein, each entry keeping the most common DNA and genes. Present in this sample are fewer than 40,000 distinct CDR3 sequences, 8.2% of which were seen just once. Clones ranked in the top ten supply approximately 2.6% of the sample. Sample: peripheral blood. These TCRs come from an adult who had HIV and had not received antiretroviral therapy, or was an uninfected healthy control (not recorded which).

The CDR3 is CSVEEQGTLRGYTF. In DNA, the CDR3 is TGCAGCGTTGAAGAGCAGGGTACACTACGTGGCTACACCTTC. J is TRBJ1-2 and V is TRBV29-1, with TRBD1 as a possible D gene (5 bases). V was cut by 0 bases and J by 7 bases, with 15 bases left in between. CDR1 is SQVTM, CDR2 ANQGSEA, per germline. The length of the CDR3 is 14 residues.

This clonotype was found a few times. This chain joins TRBV6-2 or TRBV6-3 and TRBJ1-1, with 8 positions matching TRBD1. V was pared by 6 bases and J by 0 bases, with 6 bases of the junction left unmatched. This CDR3 has 15 amino acids. CDR1 and CDR2 from the germline V gene are MNHEY and SVGEGT. The CDR3 nucleotides are TGTGCCAGCAGCCCCAGACAGGGGTTGAACACTGAAGCTTTCTTT. This sequence encodes CASSPRQGLNTEAFF.

This clonotype was detected many times. The J gene is TRBJ2-7, the V gene TRBV28; D might be TRBD1 (6 bases). The V end lost 6 bases, the J end lost 5 bases, and 14 bases lay between the germline ends. The germline CDR1 and CDR2 sequences are MDHEN and SYDVKM. The CDR3 is made up of 13 amino acids. CDR3 coding DNA: TGTGCCAGCAGAGAAACAGGGTCCCACGAGCAGTACTTC. This encodes CASRETGSHEQYF.

This clonotype was detected only a few times. The V call is TRBV7-2, the J call TRBJ2-3, with 8 bases matching TRBD1. Trimming took 1 base from V and 2 from J; bases not matched to a gene: 2. This CDR3 region has 15 residues. Germline assignment: CDR1 SGHTA and CDR2 FQGNSA. CDR3 residues: CASSLGTGHTDTQYF. For the CDR3, the DNA is TGTGCCAGCAGCTTAGGGACAGGGCACACAGATACGCAGTATTTT.

The chain combines TRBV24-1 with TRBJ2-1, with D maybe TRBD1 (7 bases). Germline CDR1 KGHDR, CDR2 SFDVKD. V gave up 1 base and J gave up 5 bases, with 11 bases separating them. This CDR3 has 15 residues. DNA of the CDR3: TGTGCCACCAGTGATTTCCCCAGGGGGGACAATGAGCAGTTCTTC. Translation gives CATSDFPRGDNEQFF.

This clonotype appeared a few times. The chain links TRBV7-2 to TRBJ1-4; unclear D gene. The CDR3 runs to 16 residues. The V gene's germline CDR1 is SGHTA and CDR2 FQGNSA. Between the trimmed V and J ends, which lost 5 bases and 0 bases, there was a span of 13 bases. Here the CDR3 reads CASSPYDPATNEKLFF. The CDR3 DNA follows: TGTGCCAGCAGCCCGTACGACCCCGCAACTAATGAAAAACTGTTTTTT.

This clonotype was picked up a small number of times. V gene TRBV15 combines with J gene TRBJ2-3; 7 bases align to TRBD2. The CDR3 extends over 15 amino acids. Germline loops: CDR1 LNHNV, CDR2 YYDKDF (reference sequence). The V segment lost 4 bases and the J segment 5 bases; nucleotides outside the gene matches: 9. The CDR3 region is CATSNGAGVEDTQYF. CDR3 bases: TGTGCCACCAGCAACGGGGCGGGAGTTGAAGATACGCAGTATTTT.

This clonotype was seen more than once but under ten times. V is TRBV15 and J is TRBJ1-2; D unresolved. The germline CDR1 and CDR2 sequences are LNHNV and YYDKDF (reference sequence). The CDR3 length is 14 residues. V lost 0 bases and J 1 base, leaving 6 bases between the germline ends. CDR3 in amino acids: CATSREGFNYGYTF. CDR3 coding DNA: TGTGCCACCAGCAGAGAGGGCTTTAACTATGGCTACACCTTC.

This clonotype was detected only a few times. This rearrangement joins TRBV29-1 to TRBJ2-3; tentatively, D is TRBD1 (5 bases). Germline-derived CDR1 and CDR2 are SQVTM and ANQGSEA. Trimming took 5 bases from V and 3 from J, leaving 12 bases between them. There are 13 residues in the CDR3. Written as DNA, the CDR3 is TGCAGCGTTCTTGGGGCTTGGACAGATACGCAGTATTTT. It codes for CSVLGAWTDTQYF.

Concerning this clonotype itself: This sequence may be a read error, since a much larger clone differs from it by one base. This sequence joins TRBV2 and TRBJ2-5; D unclear. Germline CDR1 is SNHLY and CDR2 is FYNNEI. The CDR3 is 11 residues long. The germline V and J ends were trimmed by 3 bases and 3 bases, with 2 bases remaining between them. CDR3: CASSEEETQYF. CDR3 in DNA: TGTGCCAGCAGTGAGGAAGAGACCCAGTACTTC.

This clonotype was seen more than once but under ten times. The rearrangement links TRBV4-1 to TRBJ1-5, with TRBD1 matching 8 bases. The CDR3 extends over 16 amino acids. The trim removed 2 bases at V and 7 bases at J, leaving 10 bases unmatched. Germline lookup yields CDR1 MGHRA and CDR2 YSYEKL. The CDR3 nucleotides are TGCGCCAGCAGCCAACTATACAGGGGGACACGGCAGCCCCAGCATTTT. It codes for CASSQLYRGTRQPQHF.

In this sample, this clonotype turned up many times. The chain links TRBV10-3 to TRBJ2-7, with D hard to call. Germline V gene lookup returns CDR1 ENHRY and CDR2 SYGVKD. CDR3 length equals 12 residues. Trimming pared 0 bases from V and 3 bases from J, leaving 3 bases between. CDR3 residues: CAISESDYEQYF. The CDR3 DNA is TGTGCCATCAGTGAGTCCGACTACGAGCAGTACTTC.

The chain combines TRBV29-1 with TRBJ2-2; no definite D call. V lost 2 bases to trimming and J lost 6 bases, with 10 bases between them. The germline CDR1 and CDR2 sequences are SQVTM and ANQGSEA. CDR3 length: 13 residues. DNA of the CDR3: TGCAGCGTTGAATTTGGTCCGTCCGGGGAGCTGTTTTTT. Translating gives CSVEFGPSGELFF.

As regards this clonotype: This sequence may be a read error, since a much larger clone differs from it by one base. The chain has TRBV4-1 and TRBJ1-2; the D is unclear. Trimming removed 1 base from V and 2 bases from J, with 5 bases in between. Germline V gene lookup returns CDR1 MGHRA and CDR2 YSYEKL. This CDR3 is 13 amino acids long. CDR3 DNA sequence: TGCGCCAGCAGCCAAGCGGTGAACTATGGCTACACCTTC. It specifies CASSQAVNYGYTF.

This clonotype was observed many times. J is TRBJ2-6 and V is TRBV29-1, with D perhaps TRBD2 (5 bases). V lost 6 bases to trimming and J lost 0 bases, with 6 bases between them. The length of the CDR3 is 13 residues. Germline V gene data show CDR1 as SQVTM and CDR2 as ANQGSEA. The CDR3 reads CSVEVSGANVLTF. The CDR3 nucleotides are TGCAGCGTGGAGGTCTCTGGGGCCAACGTCCTGACTTTC. Together with reference TRBV29-1 and TRBJ2-6, the CDR3 gives the full variable domain: SAVISQKPSRDICQRGTSLTIQCQVDSQVTMMFWYRQQPGQSLTLIATANQGSEATYESGFVIDKFPISRPNLTFSTLTVSNMSPEDSSIYLCSVEVSGANVLTFGAGSRLTVL.

This clonotype was picked up a small number of times. The rearrangement joins TRBV12-3 or TRBV12-4 to TRBJ2-7; the match to TRBD2 covers 8 bases. The CDR3 is 13 amino acids. The J segment lost 2 bases and the V segment lost 6 bases, leaving 3 bases of the junction unmatched. The CDR3 is CASSDGGAYEQYF. CDR3 bases: TGTGCCAGCAGCGACGGGGGGGCCTACGAGCAGTACTTC.

Regarding this clonotype: A much larger clone differs by one base, so this may be a read error. The chain joins TRBV13 to TRBJ1-1; no reliable D call. Germline V gene data show CDR1 as PRHDT and CDR2 as FYEKMQ (reference sequence). The CDR3 has 15 amino acids. CDR3 in DNA: TGTGCCAGCAGCTTAGAGACGGCAACGAACACTGAAACTTTCTTT. Amino acid sequence: CASSLETATNTETFF. Combining the CDR3 with reference TRBV13 and TRBJ1-1 gives the whole variable domain AAGVIQSPRHLIKEKRETATLKCYPIPRHDTVYWYQQGPGQDPQFLISFYEKMQSDKGSIPDRFSAQQFSDYHSELNMSSLELGDSALYFCASSLETATNTETFFGQGTRLTVV.

CDR3 sequence: CASSQREEDNEQFF. For the CDR3, the DNA is TGTGCCAGCAGCCAGCGGGAGGAGGACAATGAGCAGTTCTTC. J is TRBJ2-1 and V is TRBV7-8; 9 bases align to TRBD2. Germline V lookup: CDR1 SGHVS, CDR2 FQNEAQ. The V gene end was trimmed by 5 bases and the J gene end by 5 bases; junction bases not matched to a gene: 4. The length of the CDR3 is 14 residues.

This clonotype is a singleton in its sample. A clone one base away is much larger, so this may be a read error. J is TRBJ2-1 and V is TRBV7-2, with D maybe TRBD2 (6 bases). The V and J ends lost 1 base and 5 bases respectively, with 6 bases between them. Germline loops: CDR1 SGHTA, CDR2 FQGNSA. The CDR3 consists of 13 residues. CDR3 loop: CASSLGTNNEQFF. Written as DNA, the CDR3 is TGTGCCAGCAGCTTAGGGACTAACAATGAGCAGTTCTTC.

The table lists this clonotype with many counts. The V call is TRBV10-3, the J call TRBJ2-5; 8 bases map to TRBD2. V was pared by 10 bases and J by 5 bases, with 18 bases of the junction left unmatched. Germline V gives CDR1 ENHRY, CDR2 SYGVKD. The CDR3 consists of 16 residues. The CDR3 bases are TGTGCCACCGGACCAGACGGACTAGCAACTCCGGAGACCCAGTACTTC. It encodes CATGPDGLATPETQYF.

This clonotype has ten or more counts. This sequence joins TRBV7-2 and TRBJ2-7; D is uncertain. The length of the CDR3 is 14 residues. V lost 4 bases to trimming and J lost 2 bases, with 12 bases between them. The germline gives CDR1 SGHTA, CDR2 FQGNSA. The CDR3 DNA sequence: TGTGCCAGCAGCTCGACCGGGTTGACCTACGAGCAGTACTTC. The encoded protein is CASSSTGLTYEQYF.

The V call is TRBV28, the J call TRBJ2-7; D might be TRBD1 or TRBD2, each matching 5 bases. Per germline, CDR1 MDHEN and CDR2 SYDVKM. The CDR3 is made up of 14 amino acids. V was trimmed by 5 bases and J by 0 bases, leaving 11 bases between them. DNA for the CDR3: TGTGCCAGCAGTACCGGGGCCGGCTCCTACGAGCAGTACTTC. Protein sequence: CASSTGAGSYEQYF.

This clonotype was counted a few times. The chain carries TRBV6-4 and TRBJ2-3; possibly TRBD2 for D (6 bases). V lost 2 bases and J lost 4, with 10 bases in between. The germline CDR1 and CDR2 sequences are MRHNA and SNTAGT. The CDR3 is made up of 14 amino acids. Here the CDR3 DNA reads TGTGCCAGCAGTGACAGGGGAGGTGCAGATACGCAGTATTTT. This gives the protein CASSDRGGADTQYF.